Listed here are 10 T cell receptor beta chains from one sample, sequenced in a study of cytomegalovirus exposure and HLA in healthy donors. The PCR was carried out with 60 Vbeta primers and 13 Jbeta primers. Clones were sequenced by immunoSEQ multiplex PCR, and TCRdb holds only the in-frame ones, with some missing. The sample comprises approximately 91,000 clones, about two thirds of which are singletons, and over 1% rests with the top ten. Material: PBMCs. The receptors come from a female donor in good health and CMV-seronegative.

The gene calls are TRBV2 and TRBJ2-3, with TRBD1 matching 8 bases. J gave up 2 bases and V 6 bases, and 1 base lay outside the gene matches. The CDR3 contains 13 residues. CDR1 and CDR2 from the germline V gene are SNHLY and FYNNEI. The CDR3, as DNA: TGTGCCAGCAGGGGACAGGACACAGATACGCAGTATTTT. Translation: CASRGQDTDTQYF.

DNA of the CDR3: TGTGCCAGCAGCCAAGACTCCGGGACAGGGGATTCACCCCTCCACTTT. Protein sequence: CASSQDSGTGDSPLHF. V and J are TRBV6-4 and TRBJ1-6; TRBD1 matches 10 bases. The J segment lost 8 bases and the V segment lost 6 bases, leaving 10 bases of the junction unmatched. The CDR3 is 16 amino acids. Germline assignment: CDR1 MRHNA and CDR2 SNTAGT.

This chain links TRBV29-1 with TRBJ2-7; TRBD1 matches at 9 bases. J was trimmed by 6 bases and V by 0 bases; bases with no gene match: 6. The CDR3 has 14 amino acids. From germline, CDR1 is SQVTM and CDR2 ANQGSEA. CDR3 loop: CSVEDRTGEGEQYF. The CDR3 coding sequence is TGCAGCGTTGAAGATCGGACAGGGGAGGGCGAGCAGTACTTC.

The CDR3 region has the DNA TGTGCCAGCAGCTCCGGGACTAGCCGTCTCAATGAGCAGTTCTTC. Protein sequence: CASSSGTSRLNEQFF. The chain employs TRBV7-3 and TRBJ2-1, with 9 bases matching TRBD2. In germline, CDR1 is SGHTA, CDR2 FQGTGA. This CDR3 comprises 15 residues. V trimming: 4 bases; J trimming: 6 bases; junction bases outside the gene matches: 7.

In this sample, this clone turned up once. The chain has TRBV5-1 and TRBJ2-1, with 8 bases matching TRBD2. Germline V gives CDR1 SGHRS, CDR2 YFSETQ. This CDR3 region has 14 residues. The trim removed 2 bases at V and 4 bases at J, leaving 2 bases unmatched. The CDR3 here is CASSFSGKYNEQFF. CDR3 DNA sequence: TGCGCCAGCAGCTTTAGCGGGAAGTACAATGAGCAGTTCTTC.

The chain links TRBV29-1 to TRBJ2-3; D uncertain. Trimming removed 4 bases at V and 0 bases at J, with 17 bases between. The germline V gene encodes CDR1 SQVTM and CDR2 ANQGSEA. The CDR3 consists of 16 residues. CDR3 region: CSVVAVVVGSTDTQYF. For the CDR3, the DNA is TGCAGCGTTGTAGCCGTGGTTGTGGGTAGCACAGATACGCAGTATTTT.

The chain carries TRBV7-2 and TRBJ1-3, with TRBD1 as a possible D gene (5 bases). This CDR3 is built from 13 residues. Germline lookup yields CDR1 SGHTA and CDR2 FQGNSA. V lost 2 bases and J 4 bases, leaving 6 bases between the germline ends. CDR3 coding DNA: TGTGCCAGCAGCTTATGGGGCGGAAACACCATATATTTT. Translation gives CASSLWGGNTIYF. Full variable domain (remainder filled in from reference TRBV7-2 and TRBJ1-3): GAGVSQSPSNKVTEKGKDVELRCDPISGHTALYWYRQSLGQGLEFLIYFQGNSAPDKSGLPSDRFSAERTGGSVSTLTIQRTQQEDSAVYLCASSLWGGNTIYFGEGSWLTVV.

The CDR3 sequence is CASSETVNYGYTF. The CDR3 region has the DNA TGTGCCAGCAGTGAAACAGTTAACTATGGCTACACCTTC. This chain joins TRBV6-1 and TRBJ1-2; no clear D. This CDR3 comprises 13 residues. The germline V gene encodes CDR1 MNHNS and CDR2 SASEGT. The V end lost 2 bases, the J end lost 1 base, and 5 bases lay between the germline ends.

The chain joins TRBV21-1 to TRBJ2-7; the table's TRBD1 call for D was not verified on the DNA. TRBV21-1 is assigned pseudogene status. The CDR3 sequence is 16 residues long. CDR3 nucleotides: TGTGCCAGCAGCAAAGTGGCTGACAGGAGGAGGTACGAGCAGTACTTC. Its translation is CASSKVADRRRYEQYF.

The V and J genes are TRBV29-1 and TRBJ1-2; possibly TRBD1 for D (6 bases). Trimming removed 6 bases at V and 4 bases at J, with 15 bases between. Per the germline V gene, CDR1 is SQVTM and CDR2 is ANQGSEA. This CDR3 has 13 amino acids. The CDR3 loop is CSVHSTGTYGYTF. CDR3 DNA sequence: TGCAGCGTCCACTCGACAGGAACCTATGGCTACACCTTC.